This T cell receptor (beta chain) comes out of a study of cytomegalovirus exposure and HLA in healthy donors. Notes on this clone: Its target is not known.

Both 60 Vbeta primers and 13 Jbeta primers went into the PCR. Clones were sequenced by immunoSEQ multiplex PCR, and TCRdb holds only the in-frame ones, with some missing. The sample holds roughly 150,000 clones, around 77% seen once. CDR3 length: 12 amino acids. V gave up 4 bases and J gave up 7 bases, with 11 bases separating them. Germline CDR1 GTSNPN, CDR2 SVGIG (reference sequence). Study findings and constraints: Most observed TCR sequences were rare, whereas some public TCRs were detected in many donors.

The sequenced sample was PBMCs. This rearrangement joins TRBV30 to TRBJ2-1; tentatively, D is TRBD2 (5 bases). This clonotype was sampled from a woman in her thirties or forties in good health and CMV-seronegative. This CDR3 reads CAWTSRTNEQFF. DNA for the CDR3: TGTGCCTGGACTAGCAGGACGAATGAGCAGTTCTTC. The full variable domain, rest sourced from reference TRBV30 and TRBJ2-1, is SQTIHQWPATLVQPVGSPLSLECTVEGTSNPNLYWYRQAAGRGLQLLFYSVGIGQISSEVPQNLSASRPQDRQFILSSKKLLLSDSGFYLCAWTSRTNEQFFGPGTRLTVL.